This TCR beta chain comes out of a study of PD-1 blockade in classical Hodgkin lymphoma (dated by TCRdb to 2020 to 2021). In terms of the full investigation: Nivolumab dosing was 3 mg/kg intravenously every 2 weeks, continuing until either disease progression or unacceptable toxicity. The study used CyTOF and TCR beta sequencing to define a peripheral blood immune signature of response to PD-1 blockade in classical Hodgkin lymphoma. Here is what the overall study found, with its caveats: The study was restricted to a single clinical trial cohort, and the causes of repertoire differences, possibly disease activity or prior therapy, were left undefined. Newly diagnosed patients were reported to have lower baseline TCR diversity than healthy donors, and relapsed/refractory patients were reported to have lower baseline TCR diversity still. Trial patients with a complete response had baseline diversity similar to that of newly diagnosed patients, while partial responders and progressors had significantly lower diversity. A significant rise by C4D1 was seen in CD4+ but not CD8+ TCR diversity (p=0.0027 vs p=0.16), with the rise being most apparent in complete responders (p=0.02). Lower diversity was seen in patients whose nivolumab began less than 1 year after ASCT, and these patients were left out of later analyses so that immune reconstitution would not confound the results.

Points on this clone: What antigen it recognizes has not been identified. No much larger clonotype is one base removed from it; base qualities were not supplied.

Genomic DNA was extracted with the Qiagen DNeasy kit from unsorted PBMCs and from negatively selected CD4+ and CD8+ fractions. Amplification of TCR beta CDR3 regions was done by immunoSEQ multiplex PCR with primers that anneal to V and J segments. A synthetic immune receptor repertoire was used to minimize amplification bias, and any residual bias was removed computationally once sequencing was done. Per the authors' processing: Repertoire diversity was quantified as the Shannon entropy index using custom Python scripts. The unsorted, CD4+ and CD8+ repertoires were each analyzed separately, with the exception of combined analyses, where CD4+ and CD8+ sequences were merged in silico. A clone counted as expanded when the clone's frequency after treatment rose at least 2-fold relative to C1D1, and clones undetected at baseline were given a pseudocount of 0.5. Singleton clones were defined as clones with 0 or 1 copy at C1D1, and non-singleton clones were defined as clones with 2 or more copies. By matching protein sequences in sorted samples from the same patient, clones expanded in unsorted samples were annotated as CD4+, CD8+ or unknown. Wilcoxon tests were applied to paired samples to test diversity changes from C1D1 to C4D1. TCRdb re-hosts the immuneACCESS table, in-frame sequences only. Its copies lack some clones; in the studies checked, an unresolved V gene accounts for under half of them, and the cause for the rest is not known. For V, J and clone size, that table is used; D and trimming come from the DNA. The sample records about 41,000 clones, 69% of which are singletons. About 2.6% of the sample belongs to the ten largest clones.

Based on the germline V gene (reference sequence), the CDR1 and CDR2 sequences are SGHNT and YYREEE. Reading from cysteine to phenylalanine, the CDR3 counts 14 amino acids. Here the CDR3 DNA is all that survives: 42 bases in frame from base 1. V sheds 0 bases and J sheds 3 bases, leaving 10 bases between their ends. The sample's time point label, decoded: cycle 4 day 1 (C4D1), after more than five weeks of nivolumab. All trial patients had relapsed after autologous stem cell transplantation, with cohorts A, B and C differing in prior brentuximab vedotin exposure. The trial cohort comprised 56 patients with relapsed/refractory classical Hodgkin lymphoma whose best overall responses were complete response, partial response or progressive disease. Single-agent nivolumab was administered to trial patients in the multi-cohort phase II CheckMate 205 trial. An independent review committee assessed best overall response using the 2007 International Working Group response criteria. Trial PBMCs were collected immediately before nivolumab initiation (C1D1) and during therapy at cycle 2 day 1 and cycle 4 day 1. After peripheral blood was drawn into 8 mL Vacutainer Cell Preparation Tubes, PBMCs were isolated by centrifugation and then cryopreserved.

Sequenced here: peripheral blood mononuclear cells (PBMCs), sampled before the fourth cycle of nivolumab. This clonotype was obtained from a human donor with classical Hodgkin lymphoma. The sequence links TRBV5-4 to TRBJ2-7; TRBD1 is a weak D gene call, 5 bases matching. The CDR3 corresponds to CASSLGGRVYEQYF. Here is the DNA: TGTGCCAGCAGCTTGGGTGGCAGGGTCTACGAGCAGTACTTC.